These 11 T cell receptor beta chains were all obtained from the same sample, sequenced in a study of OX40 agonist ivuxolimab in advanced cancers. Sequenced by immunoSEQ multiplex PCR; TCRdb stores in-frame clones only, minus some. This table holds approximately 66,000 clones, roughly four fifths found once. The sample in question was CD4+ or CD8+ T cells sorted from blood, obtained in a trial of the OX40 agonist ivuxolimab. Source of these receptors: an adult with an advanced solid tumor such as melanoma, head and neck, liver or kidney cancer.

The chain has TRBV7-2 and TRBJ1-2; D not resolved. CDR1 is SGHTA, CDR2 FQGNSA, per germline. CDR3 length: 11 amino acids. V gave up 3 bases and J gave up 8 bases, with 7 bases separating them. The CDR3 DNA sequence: TGTGCCAGCAGCTTTATAGGGGGCTACACCTTC. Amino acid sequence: CASSFIGGYTF.

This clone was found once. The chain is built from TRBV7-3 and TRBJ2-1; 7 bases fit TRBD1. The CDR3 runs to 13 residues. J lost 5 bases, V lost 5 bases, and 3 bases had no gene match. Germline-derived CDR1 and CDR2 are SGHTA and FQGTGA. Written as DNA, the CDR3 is TGTGCCAGCAGCCCTGGGACAGACAATGAGCAGTTCTTC. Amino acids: CASSPGTDNEQFF.

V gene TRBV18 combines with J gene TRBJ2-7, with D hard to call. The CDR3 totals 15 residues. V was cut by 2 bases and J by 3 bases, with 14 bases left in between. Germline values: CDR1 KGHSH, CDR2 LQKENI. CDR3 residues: CASSPTLANLYEQYF. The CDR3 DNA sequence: TGTGCCAGCTCACCAACCTTGGCAAACCTCTACGAGCAGTACTTC. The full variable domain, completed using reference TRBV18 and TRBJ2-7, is NAGVMQNPRHLVRRRGQEARLRCSPMKGHSHVYWYRQLPEEGLKFMVYLQKENIIDESGMPKERFSAEFPKEGPSILRIQQVVRGDSAAYFCASSPTLANLYEQYFGPGTRLTVT.

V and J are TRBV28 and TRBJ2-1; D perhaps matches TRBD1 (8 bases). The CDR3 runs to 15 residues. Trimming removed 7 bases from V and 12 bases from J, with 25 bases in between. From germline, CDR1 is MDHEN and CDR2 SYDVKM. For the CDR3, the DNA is TGTGCCAGCACCACGGGGGGCAGGGGGCGGATTGGGCAGTTCTTC. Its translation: CASTTGGRGRIGQFF.

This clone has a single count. The CDR3 spells CASSLSGQGDIQYF. In DNA, the CDR3 is TGTGCCAGCAGCTTATCCGGACAGGGGGACATTCAGTACTTC. The rearrangement joins TRBV11-3 to TRBJ2-4, with 10 bases aligning to TRBD1. The length of the CDR3 is 14 residues. Germline V gene data show CDR1 as SGHNT and CDR2 as YENEEA. J was trimmed by 8 bases and V by 2 bases; bases with no gene match: 3.

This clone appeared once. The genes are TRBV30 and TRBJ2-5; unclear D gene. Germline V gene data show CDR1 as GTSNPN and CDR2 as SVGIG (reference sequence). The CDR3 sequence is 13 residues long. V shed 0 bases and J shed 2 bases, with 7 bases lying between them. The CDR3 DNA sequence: TGTGCCTGGAGTGTCCAGACGCAAGAGACCCAGTACTTC. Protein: CAWSVQTQETQYF.

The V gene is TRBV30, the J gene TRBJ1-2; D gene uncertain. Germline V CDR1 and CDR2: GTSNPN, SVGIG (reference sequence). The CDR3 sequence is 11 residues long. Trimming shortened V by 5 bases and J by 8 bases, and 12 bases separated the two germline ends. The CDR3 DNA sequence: TGTGCCTGGCGGACCTCGGGAGGCTACACCTTC. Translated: CAWRTSGGYTF.

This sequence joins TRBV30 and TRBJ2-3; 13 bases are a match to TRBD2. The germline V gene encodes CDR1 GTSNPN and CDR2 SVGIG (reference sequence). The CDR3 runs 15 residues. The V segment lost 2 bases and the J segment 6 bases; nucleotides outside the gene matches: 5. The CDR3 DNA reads TGTGCCTGGAGTCCTACTAGCGGGGGGGCTGATACGCAGTATTTT. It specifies CAWSPTSGGADTQYF.

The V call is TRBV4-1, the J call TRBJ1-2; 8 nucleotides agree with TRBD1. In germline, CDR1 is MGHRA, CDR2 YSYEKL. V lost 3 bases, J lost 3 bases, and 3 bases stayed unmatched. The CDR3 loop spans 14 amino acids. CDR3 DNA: TGCGCCAGCAGCCAGGCAGGGGGCGACTATGGCTACACCTTC. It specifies CASSQAGGDYGYTF.

CDR3 loop: CASSQDRGRTRTPGYGYTF. CDR3 DNA sequence: TGCGCCAGCAGCCAAGATCGGGGACGGACCCGAACTCCTGGCTATGGCTACACCTTC. The genes are TRBV4-1 and TRBJ1-2; TRBD1 might be the D (5 bases). The CDR3 is 19 residues long. V gave up 0 bases and J gave up 4 bases, with 24 bases separating them. CDR1 is MGHRA and CDR2 is YSYEKL in the germline V gene.

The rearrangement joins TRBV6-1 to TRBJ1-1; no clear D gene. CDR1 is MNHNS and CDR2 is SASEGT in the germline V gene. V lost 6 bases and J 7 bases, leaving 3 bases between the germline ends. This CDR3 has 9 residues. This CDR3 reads CASSLEAFF. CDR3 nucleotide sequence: TGTGCCAGCAGCCTTGAAGCTTTCTTT.